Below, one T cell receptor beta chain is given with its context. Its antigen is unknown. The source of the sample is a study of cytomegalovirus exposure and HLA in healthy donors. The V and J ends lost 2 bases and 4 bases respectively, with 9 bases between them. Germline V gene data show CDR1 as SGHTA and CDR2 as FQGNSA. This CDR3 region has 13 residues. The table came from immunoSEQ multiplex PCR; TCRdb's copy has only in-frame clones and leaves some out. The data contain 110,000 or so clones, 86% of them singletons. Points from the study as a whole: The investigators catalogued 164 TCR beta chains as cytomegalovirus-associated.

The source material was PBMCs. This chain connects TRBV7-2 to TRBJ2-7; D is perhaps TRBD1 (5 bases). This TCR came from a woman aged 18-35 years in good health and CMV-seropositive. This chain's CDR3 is CASSLPGKYEQYF. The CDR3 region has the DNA TGTGCCAGCAGCTTACCAGGGAAATACGAGCAGTACTTC.